The clone carrying this TCR beta chain appeared a single time. Clinical histories supplied by participants themselves formed the basis of cohort assignment. Recovered status in Cohort 3 required two negative PCRs, clearance, or symptom resolution. The germline V gene has CDR1 LNHNV and CDR2 YYDKDF (reference sequence). V gave up 4 bases and J gave up 2 bases, with 11 bases separating them. This CDR3 region has 14 residues. The protocol was immunoSEQ multiplex PCR, while the TCRdb copy is restricted to in-frame clones and leaves out a portion. The data contain over 200,000 clones, about 84% of them singletons. This record comes from a study of blood T cell repertoires in COVID-19.

This chain joins TRBV15 and TRBJ2-5, with D tentatively TRBD1 (5 bases). The source is a man aged 55-75 years who had recovered from COVID-19. Sequenced input: PBMCs or T cells enriched from blood (not recorded which). The CDR3 spells CATSKWGRQETQYF. The CDR3, as DNA: TGTGCCACCAGCAAGTGGGGCCGGCAAGAGACCCAGTACTTC.